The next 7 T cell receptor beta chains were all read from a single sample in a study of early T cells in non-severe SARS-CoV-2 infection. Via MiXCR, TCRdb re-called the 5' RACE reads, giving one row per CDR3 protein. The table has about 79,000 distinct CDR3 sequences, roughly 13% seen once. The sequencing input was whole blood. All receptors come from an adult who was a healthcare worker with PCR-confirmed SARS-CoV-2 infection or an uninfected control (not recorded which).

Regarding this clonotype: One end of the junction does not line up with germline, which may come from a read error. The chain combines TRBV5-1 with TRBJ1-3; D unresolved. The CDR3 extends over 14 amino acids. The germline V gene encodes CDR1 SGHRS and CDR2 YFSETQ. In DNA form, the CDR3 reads TGCGCCAGCAGCTTGGGAAACTCTGAAAACACCATATATTTT. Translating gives CASSLGNSENTIYF. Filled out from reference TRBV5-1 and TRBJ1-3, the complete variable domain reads KAGVTQTPRYLIKTRGQQVTLSCSPISGHRSVSWYQQTPGQGLQFLFEYFSETQRNKGNFPGRFSGRQFSNSRSEMNVSTLELGDSALYLCASSLGNSENTIYFGEGSWLTVV.

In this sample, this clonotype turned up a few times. CDR3 coding DNA: TGTGCCAGCAGCGAAAGACAGGATCCCTACAATGAGCAGTTCTTC. Its translation is CASSERQDPYNEQFF. The rearrangement joins TRBV3-1 to TRBJ2-1; possibly TRBD1 for D (6 bases). Trimming took off 5 bases at V and 2 bases at J, with 13 bases between the two ends. CDR1 is LGHDT, CDR2 YNNKEL, per germline (reference sequence). The CDR3 runs 15 residues.

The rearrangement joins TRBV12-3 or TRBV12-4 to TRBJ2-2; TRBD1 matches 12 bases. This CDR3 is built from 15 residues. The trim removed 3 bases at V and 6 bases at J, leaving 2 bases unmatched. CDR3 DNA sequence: TGTGCCAGCAGTTTCCGGGACAGGGGGCCCGGGGAGCTGTTTTTT. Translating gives CASSFRDRGPGELFF.

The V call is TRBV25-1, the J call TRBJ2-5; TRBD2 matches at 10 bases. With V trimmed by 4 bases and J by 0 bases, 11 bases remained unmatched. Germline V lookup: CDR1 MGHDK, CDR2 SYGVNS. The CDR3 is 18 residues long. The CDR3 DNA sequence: TGTGCCAGCAGTGCACTAGCGGGGCGGCGCGGGCACCAAGAGACCCAGTACTTC. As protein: CASSALAGRRGHQETQYF.

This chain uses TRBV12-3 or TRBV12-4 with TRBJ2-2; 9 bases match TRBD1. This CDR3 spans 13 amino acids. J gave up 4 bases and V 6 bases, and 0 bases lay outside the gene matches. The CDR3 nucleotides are TGTGCCAGCAGGGACAGGGGCACCGGGGAGCTGTTTTTT. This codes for CASRDRGTGELFF.

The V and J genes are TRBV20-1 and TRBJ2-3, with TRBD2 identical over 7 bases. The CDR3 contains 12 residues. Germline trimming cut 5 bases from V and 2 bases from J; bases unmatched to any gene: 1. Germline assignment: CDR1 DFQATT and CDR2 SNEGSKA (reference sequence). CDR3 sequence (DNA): TGCAGTGCTTGGGACTACACAGATACGCAGTATTTT. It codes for CSAWDYTDTQYF.

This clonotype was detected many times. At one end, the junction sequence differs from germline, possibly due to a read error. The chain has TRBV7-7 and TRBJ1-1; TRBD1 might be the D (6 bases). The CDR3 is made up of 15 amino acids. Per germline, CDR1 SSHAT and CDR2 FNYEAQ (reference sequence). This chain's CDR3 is CASSRDGTFSTEAFF. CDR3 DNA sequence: TGTGCTAGCAGCAGAGACGGGACATTTTCCACTGAAGCTTTCTTT.